The clone carrying this T cell receptor beta chain is a singleton in its sample. CDR3 length equals 16 residues. V was clipped by 1 base and J by 2 bases; unmatched bases: 3. Germline CDR1 is MNHEY and CDR2 is SMNVEV (reference sequence). The data were obtained in a study of blood T cell repertoires in COVID-19. For the study at large: From the United States, Italy and Spain came samples of acute and convalescent COVID-19. T cells, B-cell-depleted T cells, or PBMCs supplied cDNA or gDNA.

The data were produced by immunoSEQ multiplex PCR, yet TCRdb's version contains in-frame clones alone and is incomplete. The sample has roughly 430,000 clones, roughly 84% seen once; the top ten hold 1.2% to 1.5%. Within the 2 weeks before study entry, each person in the exposed group met a COVID-19 case. Sequenced input: PBMCs or T cells enriched from blood (not recorded which). This clonotype was obtained from a woman under 30 who had been exposed to COVID-19. V is TRBV27 and J is TRBJ2-3, with 10 bases that match TRBD2. CDR3 amino acids: CASSLLGLANTDTQYF. DNA of the CDR3: TGTGCCAGCAGTTTATTGGGACTAGCGAACACAGATACGCAGTATTTT.